The 20 T cell receptor beta chains listed next were all sequenced from one sample in a study of tissue T cells after allogeneic stem cell transplantation. Libraries were prepared by immunoSEQ multiplex PCR; TCRdb keeps only in-frame clonotypes and omits some of them. Of about 6,800 clones listed, approximately 54% were seen once; the top ten hold 22%. The sequencing used duodenum tissue, collected at autopsy. The origin of the receptors is an older female donor with lung cancer.

This rearrangement joins TRBV19 to TRBJ1-1; D may be TRBD1 (6 bases). The germline gives CDR1 LNHDA, CDR2 SQIVND (reference sequence). V shed 4 bases and J shed 9 bases, with 9 bases lying between them. The CDR3 sequence is 11 residues long. As DNA, the CDR3 is TGTGCCAGTAGTAAGGACAGTCAAGCTTTCTTT. Translating it yields CASSKDSQAFF.

This clone turned up a few times. V is TRBV13 and J is TRBJ2-2, with 10 bases identical to TRBD2. V dropped 2 bases and J dropped 5; count of bases not matched to a gene: 8. Per the germline V gene, CDR1 is PRHDT and CDR2 is FYEKMQ (reference sequence). The CDR3 is 17 residues long. The CDR3 here is CASSLYSGGRWTGELFF. The DNA for the CDR3 is TGTGCCAGCAGCTTATATAGCGGGGGGCGGTGGACCGGGGAGCTGTTTTTT. The full variable domain, with the rest looked up from reference TRBV13 and TRBJ2-2, is AAGVIQSPRHLIKEKRETATLKCYPIPRHDTVYWYQQGPGQDPQFLISFYEKMQSDKGSIPDRFSAQQFSDYHSELNMSSLELGDSALYFCASSLYSGGRWTGELFFGEGSRLTVL.

CDR3 in DNA: TGCAGTTGTGGGGGGGGTCGAGGGTCGGCTTTCTTT. It is translated as CSCGGGRGSAFF. This chain links TRBV29-1 with TRBJ1-1, with D perhaps matching TRBD1 (5 bases). This CDR3 has 12 amino acids. Per the germline V gene, CDR1 is SQVTM and CDR2 is ANQGSEA.

The rearrangement uses TRBV10-3 and TRBJ1-1, with D hard to call. The CDR3 length is 12 residues. CDR1 is ENHRY, CDR2 SYGVKD, per germline. Trimming stripped 9 bases from V and 2 bases from J, with 10 bases between. The CDR3 spells CAISRTNTEAFF. CDR3 in DNA: TGTGCCATTTCACGGACCAACACTGAAGCTTTCTTT.

For this clone: This sample includes further DNA sequences coding for the same CDR3. This sequence joins TRBV2 and TRBJ1-1, with a tentative D call TRBD1 (5 bases). The V gene's germline CDR1 is SNHLY and CDR2 FYNNEI. The V gene lost 3 bases and the J gene lost 1 base, with 6 bases spanning the gap. The CDR3 length is 13 residues. For the CDR3, the DNA is TGTGCCAGCAGTGACGGGACGAACACTGAAGCTTTCTTT. Translation: CASSDGTNTEAFF.

This chain joins TRBV30 and TRBJ2-3; TRBD2 matches at 14 bases. The CDR3 spans 16 residues. J was trimmed by 7 bases and V by 1 base; bases with no gene match: 7. Germline assignment: CDR1 GTSNPN and CDR2 SVGIG (reference sequence). The CDR3: CAWSAWTSGGSNTQYF. The CDR3 nucleotides read TGTGCCTGGAGTGCCTGGACTAGCGGGGGGTCAAATACGCAGTATTTT.

The CDR3 is CACLKGQGDQPQHF. In DNA, the CDR3 is TGTGCCTGCCTAAAAGGGCAGGGGGATCAGCCCCAGCATTTT. The chain employs TRBV6-5 and TRBJ1-5; 7 positions match TRBD1. Germline values: CDR1 MNHEY, CDR2 SVGAGI. J lost 5 bases, V lost 11 bases, and 12 bases had no gene match. This CDR3 spans 14 amino acids.

The rearrangement joins TRBV21-1 to TRBJ1-2; the table's D gene call, TRBD1, was not cross checked with the DNA. TRBV21-1 is a documented pseudogene. The CDR3 extends over 15 amino acids. The CDR3 DNA reads TGTGCCAGCTCATCGGGACAGCGCCTCAACTATGGCTACACCTTC. Its translation is CASSSGQRLNYGYTF.

In the case of this clone: The junction departs from germline at one end; a sequencing error may be responsible. The chain couples TRBV6-5 to TRBJ1-5; D call uncertain. The germline V gene has CDR1 MNHEY and CDR2 SVGAGI. The CDR3 length is 12 residues. CDR3 loop: CAGGESNQPQHF. In nucleotides, the CDR3 is TGCGCCGGCGGGGAAAGCAATCAGCCCCAGCATTTT.

The sample holds a few counts of this clone. CDR3 residues: CASSQVGGTGINEQYF. The CDR3 bases are TGTGCCAGCAGCCAAGTGGGTGGGACAGGGATTAACGAGCAGTACTTC. The J gene is TRBJ2-7, the V gene TRBV3-1 (or the pseudogene TRBV3-2); 9 bases are shared with TRBD1. From germline, CDR1 is LGHDT and CDR2 YNNKEL (reference sequence). V lost 1 base, J lost 5 bases, and 9 bases stayed unmatched. The CDR3 sequence is 16 residues long.

J is TRBJ2-7 and V is TRBV11-2, with 9 bases aligning to TRBD2. The CDR3 is 16 residues long. Germline CDR1 and CDR2: SGHAT and FQNNGV. Trimming cost V 0 bases and J 3 bases; bases outside gene matches: 6. The chain's CDR3 is CASSLEASGVGYEQYF. The DNA of the CDR3 is TGTGCCAGCAGCTTAGAGGCTAGCGGGGTCGGCTACGAGCAGTACTTC.

This clone showed up just a few times. This chain uses TRBV4-2 with TRBJ2-3; D is perhaps TRBD1 or TRBD2 (5 bases each). V gave up 5 bases and J gave up 4 bases, with 13 bases separating them. This CDR3 is 14 amino acids long. Germline lookup yields CDR1 LGHNA and CDR2 YNFKEQ. CDR3 coding DNA: TGTGCCAGCAGCGGGACCCCGGCCCCAGATACGCAGTATTTT. Its translation: CASSGTPAPDTQYF.

This clone is labeled medium-sized. V usage is TRBV18 and J usage is TRBJ2-1; 10 bases are shared with TRBD1. Trimming took 2 bases from V and 7 from J; bases not matched to a gene: 5. In germline, CDR1 is KGHSH, CDR2 LQKENI. The CDR3 sequence is 15 residues long. DNA of the CDR3: TGTGCCAGCTCACCAGACAGGGGGCTATTAAATGAGCAGTTCTTC. It translates to CASSPDRGLLNEQFF.

This clone came up once. The rearrangement links TRBV19 to TRBJ1-4; D is unclear. Trimming pared 5 bases from V and 8 bases from J, leaving 15 bases between. The CDR3 sequence is 14 residues long. In germline, CDR1 is LNHDA, CDR2 SQIVND (reference sequence). The CDR3, as DNA: TGTGCCAGTAGTCGTGACCTGGCAGGAGAAAAACTGTTTTTT. Translated: CASSRDLAGEKLFF.

The chain recombines TRBV29-1 with TRBJ2-7, with 9 nucleotides matching TRBD1. CDR1 and CDR2 from the germline V gene are SQVTM and ANQGSEA. This CDR3 region has 15 residues. With 6 bases clipped from V and 4 bases from J, the junction kept 13 bases outside the gene matches. The CDR3 DNA reads as TGCAGCGTAGCCGGGACAGGGATAGGACTTTACGAGCAGTACTTC. Translating gives CSVAGTGIGLYEQYF.

The V and J genes are TRBV5-1 and TRBJ2-5, with 12 bases lining up with TRBD2. This CDR3 is built from 15 residues. Germline assignment: CDR1 SGHRS and CDR2 YFSETQ. The ends lost 7 bases at V and 1 base at J; junction bases unmatched: 5. CDR3 protein: CASQTSGGSQETQYF. CDR3 nucleotides: TGCGCCAGCCAAACTAGCGGGGGGTCCCAAGAGACCCAGTACTTC.

The V gene is TRBV5-5, the J gene TRBJ2-5, with 8 bases matching TRBD2. The CDR3 length is 16 residues. V was pared by 3 bases and J by 9 bases, with 16 bases of the junction left unmatched. Germline values: CDR1 SGHKS, CDR2 YYEKEE (reference sequence). CDR3 region: CASSSLTKRPGGAQYF. The DNA of the CDR3 is TGTGCCAGCAGCTCCCTTACCAAGCGGCCCGGGGGGGCCCAGTACTTC.

The chain carries TRBV2 and TRBJ2-6, with D unresolved. V lost 4 bases to trimming and J lost 2 bases, with 6 bases between them. This CDR3 spans 14 amino acids. Germline V gene lookup returns CDR1 SNHLY and CDR2 FYNNEI. The CDR3 loop is CASSVATGANVLTF. CDR3 DNA: TGTGCCAGCAGTGTCGCTACTGGGGCCAACGTCCTGACTTTC.

The genes are TRBV24-1 and TRBJ2-1, with 8 bases fitting TRBD1. This CDR3 contains 15 residues. The trim removed 2 bases at V and 2 bases at J, leaving 1 base unmatched. Germline V gene data show CDR1 as KGHDR and CDR2 as SFDVKD. The CDR3 loop is CATSDWDRPYNEQFF. The CDR3 bases are TGTGCCACCAGTGATTGGGACAGGCCCTACAATGAGCAGTTCTTC.

The table lists this clone with a few counts. The rearrangement joins TRBV9 to TRBJ1-6, with a weak D call TRBD1 (5 bases). Looked up from germline, CDR1 is SGDLS and CDR2 is YYNGEE. The ends were cut back, 4 bases at V and 5 bases at J, with 13 bases in the middle. This CDR3 is 15 amino acids long. The CDR3 sequence is CASSPTGGDNSPLHF. In DNA, the CDR3 is TGTGCCAGCAGCCCAACGGGAGGGGATAATTCACCCCTCCACTTT.